Below are 9 T cell receptor beta chains sequenced from a single sample in a study of cytomegalovirus exposure and HLA in healthy donors. Only in-frame clones appear in the TCRdb table, and some are missing; sequencing was by immunoSEQ multiplex PCR. The repertoire holds roughly 140,000 clones, with 85% to 90% as singletons. Sequenced: PBMCs. Receptors originate from a woman aged 18-29 years in good health and CMV-seropositive.

The chain has TRBV7-9 and TRBJ1-2; D unclear. The CDR3 totals 12 residues. Germline V gene data show CDR1 as SEHNR and CDR2 as FQNEAQ (reference sequence). The V end lost 5 bases, the J end lost 7 bases, and 11 bases lay between the germline ends. The CDR3 loop reads CASSPRIGGYTF. CDR3 DNA sequence: TGTGCCAGCAGCCCCAGGATCGGTGGCTACACCTTC.

The V call is TRBV4-3, the J call TRBJ2-1, with a tentative D call TRBD1 (6 bases). This CDR3 spans 16 amino acids. Germline V gene data show CDR1 as LGHNA and CDR2 as YSLEER. V lost 4 bases, J lost 4 bases, and 17 bases lay in between. The CDR3 bases are TGCGCCAGCAGCCCTGACCAGGGGAGAACTTACAATGAGCAGTTCTTC. It is translated as CASSPDQGRTYNEQFF.

The count of this clone is one. The chain uses TRBV28 and TRBJ1-5; maybe TRBD1 (5 bases). The CDR3 loop spans 15 amino acids. Germline assignment: CDR1 MDHEN and CDR2 SYDVKM. Trimming removed 2 bases from V and 1 base from J, with 9 bases in between. For the CDR3, the DNA is TGTGCCAGCAGTTTAGGGGGGATCAGCAATCAGCCCCAGCATTTT. Translated: CASSLGGISNQPQHF.

The CDR3 nucleotides are TGTGCCAGCACCCTGCTTCGCCAGGACAGGTTCGCAGATACGCAGTATTTT. Encoded protein: CASTLLRQDRFADTQYF. This rearrangement joins TRBV11-2 to TRBJ2-3; 7 bases are shared with TRBD1. CDR1 SGHAT and CDR2 FQNNGV come from the germline V gene. The trim removed 7 bases at V and 4 bases at J, leaving 17 bases unmatched. The CDR3 runs to 17 residues.

This clone was picked up one time. V and J are TRBV5-8 and TRBJ2-1, with TRBD1 matching over 8 bases. There are 14 residues in the CDR3. V lost 2 bases and J lost 6; bases outside the gene matches: 4. Germline lookup yields CDR1 SGHTS and CDR2 YDEGEE. The DNA of the CDR3 is TGTGCCAGCAGCTTCCAGGGACAGGTCAATGAGCAGTTCTTC. It yields the protein CASSFQGQVNEQFF.

The chain couples TRBV7-2 to TRBJ1-1; D is perhaps TRBD1 (5 bases). Germline-derived CDR1 and CDR2 are SGHTA and FQGNSA. Trimming removed 5 bases at V and 7 bases at J, with 11 bases between. The CDR3 length is 12 residues. The CDR3 protein is CASSVIGHEAFF. DNA for the CDR3: TGTGCCAGCAGCGTAATAGGACATGAAGCTTTCTTT.

The V gene is TRBV7-9, the J gene TRBJ2-7; weak D call: TRBD2 (6 bases). The germline V gene has CDR1 SEHNR and CDR2 FQNEAQ (reference sequence). The CDR3 has 14 residues. V was shortened by 2 bases and J by 5 bases, with 13 bases between the two germline ends. The CDR3 bases are TGTGCCAGCAGCTTATTGTTGAGCGGGCACGAGCAGTACTTC. It is translated as CASSLLLSGHEQYF. Complete variable domain (other parts from reference TRBV7-9 and TRBJ2-7): DTGVSQNPRHKITKRGQNVTFRCDPISEHNRLYWYRQTLGQGPEFLTYFQNEAQLEKSRLLSDRFSAERPKGSFSTLEIQRTEQGDSAMYLCASSLLLSGHEQYFGPGTRLTVT.

In this sample, this clone turned up a few times. The V and J genes are TRBV4-2 and TRBJ2-7; D unresolved. CDR3 length equals 13 residues. V lost 1 base and J lost 6, with 10 bases in between. Germline V lookup: CDR1 LGHNA, CDR2 YNFKEQ. CDR3 in DNA: TGTGCCAGCAGCCAAGGCCGCGGTGGCGAGCAGTACTTC. As protein: CASSQGRGGEQYF.

The chain couples TRBV2 to TRBJ1-1; TRBD1 might be the D (5 bases). From germline, CDR1 is SNHLY and CDR2 FYNNEI. V was trimmed by 5 bases and J by 1 base, leaving 14 bases between them. The CDR3 runs to 15 residues. The CDR3, as DNA: TGTGCCAGCAGTTTGATACAGGTGGGGAACACTGAAGCTTTCTTT. Translation: CASSLIQVGNTEAFF.